This T cell receptor (beta chain) is from a study of T cell responses to AZD1222 COVID-19 vaccine. General study findings and limits: None of the repertoires were sampled until the peak T cell response had passed. Clonal diversity was possibly underestimated, and the donors were mostly white British, with more females. The study found vaccine-associated CD4 TCRs spanning spike, dominant at 160-218 and 743-854. Epitopes outside B.1.351 and B.1.1.7 mutated regions reportedly drew nearly half of spike TCRs.

Trimming removed 6 bases from V and 1 base from J, with 13 bases in between. CDR3 length equals 15 residues. CDR1 and CDR2 (germline): LGHNA, YNFKEQ. Worth noting for this clone: Its antigen is unknown.

The method was immunoSEQ multiplex PCR; TCRdb's version includes in-frame clones alone and lacks a portion of them. The repertoire consists of roughly 86,000 clones, with roughly nine tenths occurring once and the leading ten covering around 29%. V gene TRBV4-2 combines with J gene TRBJ2-1, with D unclear. The origin of this receptor is an adult in good health. Sequences were derived from peripheral blood, sampled on day 0 of AZD1222 vaccination. CDR3 bases: TGTGCCAGCAGTCCCGGTAGCCTATCCTACAATGAGCAGTTCTTC. Its translation is CASSPGSLSYNEQFF.